The T cell receptor beta chain under discussion was sequenced for a study of radiation and T cells in renal cell carcinoma. Using immunoSEQ multiplex PCR, the repertoire was profiled, and TCRdb retains in-frame clones only, with some absent. The table lists 150,000 to 200,000 clones, around 89% of them singletons. This CDR3 comprises 15 residues. Looked up from germline, CDR1 is LGHNA and CDR2 is YSLEER. The V and J ends lost 4 bases and 4 bases respectively, with 16 bases between them. Time point in this sample: blood 4 weeks post-SBRT, at nephrectomy. Sample treatment: 15 Gy SBRT to primary tumor, nephrectomy 4 weeks later.

The V gene is TRBV4-3, the J gene TRBJ2-5; no clear D. The receptor was derived from a woman between 45 and 65 years old with renal cell carcinoma. The material sequenced was blood, taken from a patient whose treatment included radiotherapy and nephrectomy. This CDR3 reads CASSLELGGRETQYF. CDR3 in DNA: TGCGCCAGCAGCCTCGAACTTGGCGGCCGAGAGACCCAGTACTTC.